This T cell receptor (beta chain) was sequenced for a study of CD8 T cells in ankylosing spondylitis. Broader study findings: Reportedly, significant enrichment of disease-linked clones occurred in matched ankylosing spondylitis synovial fluid. Clones that were linked to disease were CD8+ and were relatively rare in peripheral blood. Ankylosing spondylitis blood appeared to be characterized by a TCR beta motif of eight or nine highly homologous variants.

One entry per CDR3 protein, called by TCRdb with MiXCR from the 5' RACE reads. The sample consists of around 210,000 distinct CDR3 sequences, approximately 8% of them appearing once. There are many counts of this clonotype. Its specificity is not known. The clonotype was recovered from a female donor with ankylosing spondylitis or in good health (not recorded which). What was sequenced was blood, either unsorted or a sorted T cell fraction (not recorded which).

CDR3 coding DNA: TGTGCCATCACCATGGGACTGGATCCCGGGGAGCTGTTTTTT. Its translation: CAITMGLDPGELFF. V is TRBV10-3 and J is TRBJ2-2, with D possibly being TRBD2 (6 bases). Germline V lookup: CDR1 ENHRY, CDR2 SYGVKD. V gave up 7 bases and J gave up 6 bases, with 15 bases separating them. The CDR3 sequence is 14 residues long.